Here is one TCR beta chain with its context. Its antigen is unknown. Data came from immunoSEQ multiplex PCR; TCRdb stores just in-frame clones and leaves some out. Here the sample spans around 94,000 clones, approximately 89% being singletons. The data are from a study of identifying expanded T cells in peripheral blood. Findings and limits, study-wide: Roughly two-week clone count variance significantly increased as total template count grew.

Germline values: CDR1 SEHNR, CDR2 FQNEAQ (reference sequence). The V gene end was trimmed by 2 bases and the J gene end by 5 bases; junction bases not matched to a gene: 5. CDR3 size: 15 residues. This clonotype was sampled from a person aged 18 to 69 in good health. The rearrangement links TRBV7-9 to TRBJ2-5, with TRBD1 matching 10 bases. Sample: blood. For the CDR3, the DNA is TGTGCCAGCAGCTTATTGGACAGGGGGGCTGAGACCCAGTACTTC. Its translation: CASSLLDRGAETQYF.